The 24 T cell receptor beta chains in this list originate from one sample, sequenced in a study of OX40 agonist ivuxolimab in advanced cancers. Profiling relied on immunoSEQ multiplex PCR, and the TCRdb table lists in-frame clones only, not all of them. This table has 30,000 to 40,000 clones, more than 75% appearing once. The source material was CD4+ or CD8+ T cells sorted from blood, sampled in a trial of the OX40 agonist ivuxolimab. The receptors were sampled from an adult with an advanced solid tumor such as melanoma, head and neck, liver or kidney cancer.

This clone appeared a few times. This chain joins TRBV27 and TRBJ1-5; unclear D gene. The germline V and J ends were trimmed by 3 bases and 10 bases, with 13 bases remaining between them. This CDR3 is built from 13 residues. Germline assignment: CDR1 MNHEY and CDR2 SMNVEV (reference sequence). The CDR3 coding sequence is TGTGCCAGCAGTTTCGCCCCCTTTCAACCCCAGCATTTT. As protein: CASSFAPFQPQHF.

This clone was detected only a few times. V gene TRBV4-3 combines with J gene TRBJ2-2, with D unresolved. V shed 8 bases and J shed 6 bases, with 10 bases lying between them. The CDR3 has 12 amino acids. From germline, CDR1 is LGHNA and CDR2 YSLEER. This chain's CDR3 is CASRGPAGELFF. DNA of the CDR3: TGCGCCAGCCGCGGCCCCGCCGGGGAGCTGTTTTTT.

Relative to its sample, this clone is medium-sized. The CDR3 bases are TGCAGCGCGACCGGGACTAGCGGGGGGCCGCGATACGAGCAGTACTTC. Its protein product is CSATGTSGGPRYEQYF. V is TRBV29-1 and J is TRBJ2-7; 15 bases match TRBD2. The CDR3 spans 16 residues. With 7 bases clipped from V and 4 bases from J, the junction kept 11 bases outside the gene matches. Germline assignment: CDR1 SQVTM and CDR2 ANQGSEA.

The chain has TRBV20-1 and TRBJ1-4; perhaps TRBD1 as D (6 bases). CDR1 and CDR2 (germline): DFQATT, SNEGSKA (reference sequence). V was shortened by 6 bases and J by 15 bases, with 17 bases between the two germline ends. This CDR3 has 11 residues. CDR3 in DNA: TGCAGTGCGCTCCAGGGGCGTGAATTGTTTTTT. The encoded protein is CSALQGRELFF.

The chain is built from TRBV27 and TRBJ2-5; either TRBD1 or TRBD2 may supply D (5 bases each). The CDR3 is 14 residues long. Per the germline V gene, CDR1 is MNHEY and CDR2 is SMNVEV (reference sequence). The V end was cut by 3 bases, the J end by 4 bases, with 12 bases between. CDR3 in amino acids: CASSFRPGPETQYF. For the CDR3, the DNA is TGTGCCAGCAGTTTTAGGCCGGGGCCAGAGACCCAGTACTTC.

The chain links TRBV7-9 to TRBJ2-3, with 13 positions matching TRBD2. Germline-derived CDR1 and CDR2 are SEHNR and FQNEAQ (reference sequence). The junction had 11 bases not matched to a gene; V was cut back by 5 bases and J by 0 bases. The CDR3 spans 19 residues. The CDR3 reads CASSPPRGLAGSSTDTQYF. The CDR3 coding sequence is TGTGCCAGCAGCCCCCCCCGGGGACTAGCGGGGAGTAGCACAGATACGCAGTATTTT.

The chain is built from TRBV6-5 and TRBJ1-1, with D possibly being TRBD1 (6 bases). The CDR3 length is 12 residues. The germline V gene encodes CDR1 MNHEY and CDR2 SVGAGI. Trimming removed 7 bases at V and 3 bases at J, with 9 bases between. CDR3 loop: CASKQGYTEAFF. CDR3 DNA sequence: TGTGCCAGCAAACAGGGTTACACTGAAGCTTTCTTT.

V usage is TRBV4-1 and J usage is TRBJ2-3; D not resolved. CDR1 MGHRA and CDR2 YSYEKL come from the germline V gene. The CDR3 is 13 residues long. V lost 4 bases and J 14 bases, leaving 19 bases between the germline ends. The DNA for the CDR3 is TGCGCCAGCAGCCCAACTCATGGAAGACAACTGTATTTT. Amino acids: CASSPTHGRQLYF.

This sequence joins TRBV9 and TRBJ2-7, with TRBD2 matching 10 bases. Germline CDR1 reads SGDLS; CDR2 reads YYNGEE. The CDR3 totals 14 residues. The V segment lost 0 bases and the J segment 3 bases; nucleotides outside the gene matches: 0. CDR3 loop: CASSVASGSYEQYF. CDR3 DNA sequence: TGTGCCAGCAGCGTAGCTAGCGGGAGCTACGAGCAGTACTTC.

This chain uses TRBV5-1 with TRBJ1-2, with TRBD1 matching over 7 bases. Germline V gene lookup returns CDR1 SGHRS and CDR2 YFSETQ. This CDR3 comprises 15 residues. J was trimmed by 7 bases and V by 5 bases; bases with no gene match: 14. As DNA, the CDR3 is TGCGCCAGCAGGACAGGGAGATTTTTATCGGGTGGCTACACCTTC. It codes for CASRTGRFLSGGYTF.

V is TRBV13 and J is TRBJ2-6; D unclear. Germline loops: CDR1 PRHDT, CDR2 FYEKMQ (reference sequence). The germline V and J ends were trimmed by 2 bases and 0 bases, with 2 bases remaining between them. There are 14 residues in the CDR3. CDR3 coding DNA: TGTGCCAGCAGCTTATACTCTGGGGCCAACGTCCTGACTTTC. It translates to CASSLYSGANVLTF.

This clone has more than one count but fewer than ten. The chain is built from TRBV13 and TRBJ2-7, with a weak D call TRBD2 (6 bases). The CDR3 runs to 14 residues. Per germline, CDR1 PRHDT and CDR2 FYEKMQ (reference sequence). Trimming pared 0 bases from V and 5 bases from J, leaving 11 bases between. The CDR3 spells CASSLGRRVDEQYF. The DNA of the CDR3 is TGTGCCAGCAGCTTAGGCCGGAGGGTAGACGAGCAGTACTTC.

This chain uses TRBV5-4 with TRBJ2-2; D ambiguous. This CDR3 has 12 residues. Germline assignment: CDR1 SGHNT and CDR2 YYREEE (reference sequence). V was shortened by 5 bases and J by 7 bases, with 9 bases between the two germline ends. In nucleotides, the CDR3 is TGTGCCAGCAGGGGGATGAACGGGGAGCTGTTTTTT. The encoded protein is CASRGMNGELFF.

CDR3 amino acids: CASSVRSGGSYGYTF. The CDR3 nucleotides read TGTGCCAGCAGCGTAAGGTCAGGGGGAAGCTATGGCTACACCTTC. The V and J genes are TRBV9 and TRBJ1-2; 7 bases align to TRBD1. The germline V gene has CDR1 SGDLS and CDR2 YYNGEE. The CDR3 runs to 15 residues. After removal of 1 base from V and 4 bases from J, the junction contained 7 bases not matched to a gene.

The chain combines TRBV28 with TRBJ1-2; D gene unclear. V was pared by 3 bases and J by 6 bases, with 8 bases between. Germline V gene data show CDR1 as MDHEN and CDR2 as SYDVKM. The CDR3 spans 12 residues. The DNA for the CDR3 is TGTGCCAGCAGTTTGTTGGAGGATGGCTACACCTTC. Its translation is CASSLLEDGYTF.

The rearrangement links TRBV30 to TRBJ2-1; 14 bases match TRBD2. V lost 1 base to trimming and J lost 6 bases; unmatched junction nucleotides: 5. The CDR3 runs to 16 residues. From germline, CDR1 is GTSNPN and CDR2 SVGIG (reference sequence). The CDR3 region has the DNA TGTGCCTGGAGTGGACTAGCGGGAGGGCAAGGCAATGAGCAGTTCTTC. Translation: CAWSGLAGGQGNEQFF.

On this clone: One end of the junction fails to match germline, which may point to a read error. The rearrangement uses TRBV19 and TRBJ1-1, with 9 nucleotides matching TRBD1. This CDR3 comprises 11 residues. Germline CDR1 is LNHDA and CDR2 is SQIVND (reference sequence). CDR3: CASSSGQGHSF. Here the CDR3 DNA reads TGTGCCAGTAGTTCGGGACAGGGCCACAGCTTT.

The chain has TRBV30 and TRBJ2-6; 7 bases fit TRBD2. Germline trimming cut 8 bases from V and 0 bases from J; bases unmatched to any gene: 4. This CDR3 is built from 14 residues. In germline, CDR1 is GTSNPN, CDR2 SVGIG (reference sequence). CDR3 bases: TGTGCCCGGGGGAGGGACTCTGGGGCCAACGTCCTGACTTTC. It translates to CARGRDSGANVLTF.

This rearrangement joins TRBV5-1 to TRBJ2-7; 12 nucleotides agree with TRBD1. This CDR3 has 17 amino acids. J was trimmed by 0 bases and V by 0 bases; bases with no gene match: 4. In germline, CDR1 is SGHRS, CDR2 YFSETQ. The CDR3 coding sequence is TGCGCCAGCAGCTTGGGGGACAGGGGGCCAAGCTCCTACGAGCAGTACTTC. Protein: CASSLGDRGPSSYEQYF.

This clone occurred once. The CDR3 protein is CASPRGTEAFF. CDR3 DNA sequence: TGTGCCAGCCCGAGGGGGACAGAAGCTTTCTTT. This chain connects TRBV6-6 to TRBJ1-1; maybe TRBD1 (6 bases). Germline V gene sequence: CDR1 MNHNY, CDR2 SVGAGI (reference sequence). This CDR3 has 11 amino acids. With 8 bases removed from V and 8 bases from J, the gap between germline ends came to 12 bases.

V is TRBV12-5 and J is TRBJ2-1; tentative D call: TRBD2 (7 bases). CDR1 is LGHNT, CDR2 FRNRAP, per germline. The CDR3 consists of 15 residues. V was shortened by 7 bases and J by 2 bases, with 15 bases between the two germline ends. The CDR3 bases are TGTGCTAGTGCCAGAGGGGGGGGGCCCTACAATGAGCAGTTCTTC. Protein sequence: CASARGGGPYNEQFF.

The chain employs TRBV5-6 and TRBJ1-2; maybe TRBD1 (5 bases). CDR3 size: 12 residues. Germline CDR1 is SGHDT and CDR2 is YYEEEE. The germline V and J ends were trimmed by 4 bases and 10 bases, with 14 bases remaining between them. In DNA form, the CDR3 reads TGTGCCAGCAGCGCTCCGGGACGGGACTACACCTTC. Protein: CASSAPGRDYTF.

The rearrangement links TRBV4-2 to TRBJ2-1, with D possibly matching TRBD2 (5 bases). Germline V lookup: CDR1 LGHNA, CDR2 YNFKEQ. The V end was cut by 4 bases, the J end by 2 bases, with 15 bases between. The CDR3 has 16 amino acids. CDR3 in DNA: TGTGCCAGCAGCCCCGAGCTGAGGGCCCCCTACAATGAGCAGTTCTTC. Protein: CASSPELRAPYNEQFF.

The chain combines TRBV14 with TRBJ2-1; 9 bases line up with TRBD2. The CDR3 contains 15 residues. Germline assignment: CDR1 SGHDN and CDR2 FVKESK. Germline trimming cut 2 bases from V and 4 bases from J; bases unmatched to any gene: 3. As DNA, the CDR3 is TGTGCCAGCAGCCAAAGTAGCGGGGGATACAATGAGCAGTTCTTC. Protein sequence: CASSQSSGGYNEQFF.